This T cell receptor beta chain was captured in a study of blood T cells in healthy people across ages. Whole-study findings and limits: Possibly confounding the expanded clonotype changes was the fact that donor CMV status was unknown. As age increased, TCR beta diversity per million T cells fell in a roughly linear fashion. Unsorted PBMCs prevented conclusive naive versus antigen-experienced comparison.

Germline V lookup: CDR1 DFQATT, CDR2 SNEGSKA (reference sequence). The CDR3 loop spans 16 amino acids. Unmatched junction bases numbered 10, after V lost 6 bases and J lost 0 bases. This clonotype was detected only a few times. Its antigen is not identified. There were healthy Caucasian individuals from Russia, aged roughly 6 to 100, serving as donors. The second PCR ran about 6 to 12 cycles with a sample-barcoded 5' primer and J-beta primers. TCRdb passed the 5' RACE reads through MiXCR, listing each CDR3 protein once. Of roughly 1.7 million distinct CDR3 sequences listed, around 36% are singletons. The sequenced sample was blood. The TCR sequence derives from a woman between 25 and 40 years old in good health. This chain uses TRBV20-1 with TRBJ2-3, with 9 bases fitting TRBD2. The CDR3 region is CSARIASGGSTDTQYF. The CDR3 DNA is TGCAGTGCCCGAATTGCCAGCGGGGGGAGCACAGATACGCAGTATTTT.